Listed here are 29 T cell receptor beta chains from one sample, sequenced in a study of T cell responses to AZD1222 COVID-19 vaccine. The method was immunoSEQ multiplex PCR; TCRdb's version includes in-frame clones alone and lacks a portion of them. There are 150,000 or so clones in the sample; roughly 91% occur only once, and around 0.99% lies in the top ten. Sample: peripheral blood, taken 28 days after the second AZD1222 dose. The receptor set was obtained from an adult who received the AZD1222 COVID-19 vaccine.

The rearrangement uses TRBV30 and TRBJ1-1, with D perhaps matching TRBD1 (5 bases). With 5 bases removed from V and 5 bases from J, the gap between germline ends came to 12 bases. The CDR3 is 12 residues long. Germline CDR1 reads GTSNPN; CDR2 reads SVGIG (reference sequence). CDR3 in DNA: TGTGCCTGGGGGGGACGTCGAACTGAAGCTTTCTTT. Protein sequence: CAWGGRRTEAFF.

For this clone: The DNA is omitted, as the CDR3 cannot be located on it reliably, and the CDR3 follows TCRdb's listing. This chain connects TRBV30 to TRBJ2-7; TRBD1, the table's D call, lacks a check against the DNA. From germline, CDR1 is GTSNPN and CDR2 SVGIG (reference sequence). The CDR3 contains 15 residues when both ends are counted. The CDR3 loop is CAWSVGTGTLSREYF.

The CDR3 DNA follows: TGTGCCAGCAGTTTGTCAGGACGGACGCAGTATTTT. Protein sequence: CASSLSGRTQYF. The chain is built from TRBV27 and TRBJ2-3; D gene uncertain. Germline CDR1 reads MNHEY; CDR2 reads SMNVEV (reference sequence). This CDR3 is built from 12 residues. Trimming took off 3 bases at V and 9 bases at J, with 10 bases between the two ends.

The chain has TRBV5-6 and TRBJ1-1, with a weak D call TRBD1 (5 bases). Trimming took 1 base from V and 11 from J, leaving 12 bases between them. Germline V CDR1 and CDR2: SGHDT, YYEEEE. This CDR3 has 12 amino acids. CDR3 region: CASSLRRVEAFF. CDR3 coding DNA: TGTGCCAGCAGCTTGCGCAGGGTGGAGGCTTTCTTT. The entire variable domain, with the rest obtained from reference TRBV5-6 and TRBJ1-1, is as follows: DAGVTQSPTHLIKTRGQQVTLRCSPKSGHDTVSWYQQALGQGPQFIFQYYEEEERQRGNFPDRFSGHQFPNYSSELNVNALLLGDSALYLCASSLRRVEAFFGQGTRLTVV.

The chain uses TRBV10-3 and TRBJ1-3; TRBD1 matches 8 bases. V was clipped by 6 bases and J by 2 bases; unmatched bases: 0. Germline values: CDR1 ENHRY, CDR2 SYGVKD. The length of the CDR3 is 13 residues. The CDR3 reads CAIRQGAGNTIYF. The CDR3 nucleotides read TGTGCCATCAGACAGGGGGCTGGAAACACCATATATTTT.

The gene calls are TRBV6-4 and TRBJ1-3; D is unclear. This CDR3 contains 14 residues. Germline V gene data show CDR1 as MRHNA and CDR2 as SNTAGT. The CDR3 spells CTHTALWKPVTIYF. For the CDR3, the DNA is TGTACGCATACAGCGCTCTGGAAACCTGTCACCATATATTTT.

The chain carries TRBV19 and TRBJ2-7; D might be TRBD2 (6 bases). Germline CDR1 reads LNHDA; CDR2 reads SQIVND (reference sequence). This CDR3 has 15 amino acids. The germline V and J ends were trimmed by 3 bases and 2 bases, with 14 bases remaining between them. CDR3 nucleotides: TGTGCCAGTAGTATCGTTTGGAGGGGAGCCTACGAGCAGTACTTC. It yields the protein CASSIVWRGAYEQYF. Looking up the rest from reference TRBV19 and TRBJ2-7 gives the full variable domain: DGGITQSPKYLFRKEGQNVTLSCEQNLNHDAMYWYRQDPGQGLRLIYYSQIVNDFQKGDIAEGYSVSREKKESFPLTVTSAQKNPTAFYLCASSIVWRGAYEQYFGPGTRLTVT.

The chain uses TRBV3-1 (or the pseudogene TRBV3-2) and TRBJ1-3; 7 bases are a match to TRBD1. Germline V lookup: CDR1 LGHDT, CDR2 YNNKEL (reference sequence). This CDR3 contains 17 residues. V lost 4 bases, J lost 0 bases, and 9 bases stayed unmatched. CDR3 in amino acids: CASSPQRQGISGNTIYF. CDR3 sequence (DNA): TGTGCCAGCAGCCCCCAAAGACAGGGAATCTCTGGAAACACCATATATTTT.

In its sample, this clone was seen once. The rearrangement uses TRBV19 and TRBJ2-3, with TRBD2 matching over 13 bases. V shed 8 bases, J shed 6 bases, and the junction held 8 bases outside the gene matches. The CDR3 covers 15 residues. The V gene's germline CDR1 is LNHDA and CDR2 SQIVND (reference sequence). The CDR3 bases are TGTGCCAGTGGGCGGACTAGCGGGAGACCCGATACGCAGTATTTT. Encoded protein: CASGRTSGRPDTQYF.

The chain combines TRBV6-1 with TRBJ2-2; tentative D call: TRBD1 (6 bases). The germline V and J ends were trimmed by 3 bases and 8 bases, with 19 bases remaining between them. Germline-derived CDR1 and CDR2 are MNHNS and SASEGT. CDR3 length: 16 amino acids. The CDR3 reads CASSDGGRGKAGELFF. In nucleotides, the CDR3 is TGTGCCAGCAGTGACGGCGGCAGGGGCAAGGCTGGGGAGCTGTTTTTT.

This chain connects TRBV30 to TRBJ2-1, with D possibly TRBD2 on 6 matching bases. The CDR3 loop spans 16 amino acids. Germline CDR1 reads GTSNPN; CDR2 reads SVGIG (reference sequence). Deletions cut 4 bases from V and 4 bases from J, with 20 bases between. CDR3 sequence: CAWKSSASEHYNEQFF. CDR3 DNA sequence: TGTGCCTGGAAGTCCTCGGCTAGCGAACATTACAATGAGCAGTTCTTC.

Here the CDR3 DNA reads TGTGCCAGCTCACCCCGTCAGTCCTCTGGGGCCAACGTCCTGACTTTC. Its translation: CASSPRQSSGANVLTF. The chain has TRBV18 and TRBJ2-6; no definite D call. V shed 3 bases and J shed 0 bases, with 9 bases lying between them. CDR1 KGHSH and CDR2 LQKENI come from the germline V gene. The CDR3 length is 16 residues.

In this sample, this clone turned up once. This chain uses TRBV5-1 with TRBJ2-5, with a possible D match to TRBD1 (5 bases). The CDR3 sequence is 12 residues long. CDR1 is SGHRS and CDR2 is YFSETQ in the germline V gene. Between the trimmed V and J ends, which lost 6 bases and 2 bases, there was a span of 8 bases. The CDR3 DNA sequence: TGCGCCAGCAACGACAGTCAAGAGACCCAGTACTTC. This translates into CASNDSQETQYF.

The gene calls are TRBV9 and TRBJ1-1; D ambiguous. Germline assignment: CDR1 SGDLS and CDR2 YYNGEE. The CDR3 loop spans 13 amino acids. V was pared by 3 bases and J by 2 bases, with 8 bases between. CDR3 in DNA: TGTGCCAGCAGCGCCCAGTTAAACACTGAAGCTTTCTTT. Its protein is CASSAQLNTEAFF.

The genes are TRBV19 and TRBJ1-4; 8 bases fit TRBD1. This CDR3 spans 14 amino acids. CDR1 is LNHDA and CDR2 is SQIVND in the germline V gene (reference sequence). Germline trimming cut 6 bases from V and 7 bases from J; bases unmatched to any gene: 7. This CDR3 reads CASRVQGGGEKLFF. CDR3 sequence (DNA): TGTGCCAGTAGGGTACAGGGGGGAGGTGAAAAACTGTTTTTT.

This chain uses TRBV13 with TRBJ2-5; 10 bases are a match to TRBD1. V lost 2 bases and J lost 4; bases outside the gene matches: 10. CDR1 PRHDT and CDR2 FYEKMQ come from the germline V gene (reference sequence). The CDR3 extends over 17 amino acids. CDR3 DNA: TGTGCCAGCAGCTTAAGGCTTGACAGGGGGCGGGTAGAGACCCAGTACTTC. Translated, it gives CASSLRLDRGRVETQYF. The complete variable domain, with remaining parts taken from reference TRBV13 and TRBJ2-5, reads AAGVIQSPRHLIKEKRETATLKCYPIPRHDTVYWYQQGPGQDPQFLISFYEKMQSDKGSIPDRFSAQQFSDYHSELNMSSLELGDSALYFCASSLRLDRGRVETQYFGPGTRLLVL.

The V gene is TRBV27, the J gene TRBJ1-1; D is perhaps TRBD1 (6 bases). Trimming removed 6 bases from V and 1 base from J, with 18 bases in between. The CDR3 runs to 16 residues. Germline-derived CDR1 and CDR2 are MNHEY and SMNVEV (reference sequence). The chain's CDR3 is CASSTTREGGNTEAFF. Written as DNA, the CDR3 is TGTGCCAGCAGCACCACCCGTGAGGGGGGGAACACTGAAGCTTTCTTT.

The chain couples TRBV29-1 to TRBJ1-1; D may be TRBD1 (5 bases). Germline lookup yields CDR1 SQVTM and CDR2 ANQGSEA. Trimming removed 5 bases from V and 4 bases from J, with 17 bases in between. This CDR3 has 14 amino acids. DNA for the CDR3: TGCAGCGTTCTGTGGGGGGAATCGGGCACTGAAGCTTTCTTT. This codes for CSVLWGESGTEAFF.

V gene TRBV18 combines with J gene TRBJ2-7; D could derive from TRBD1 or TRBD2 (5 bases each). The CDR3 contains 14 residues. Trimming cost V 3 bases and J 2 bases, with 11 bases left between them. CDR1 is KGHSH, CDR2 LQKENI, per germline. Written as DNA, the CDR3 is TGTGCCAGCTCACCCACCGGGACGGCCTACGAGCAGTACTTC. Protein: CASSPTGTAYEQYF.

The chain recombines TRBV11-2 with TRBJ2-7; D remains ambiguous. The CDR3 length is 13 residues. Germline loops: CDR1 SGHAT, CDR2 FQNNGV. V lost 3 bases and J 3 bases, leaving 9 bases between the germline ends. CDR3 loop: CASSFGWGYEQYF. The CDR3 nucleotides are TGTGCCAGCAGCTTCGGCTGGGGCTACGAGCAGTACTTC. Using reference TRBV11-2 and TRBJ2-7 for the parts outside the CDR3, the full variable domain is EAGVAQSPRYKIIEKRQSVAFWCNPISGHATLYWYQQILGQGPKLLIQFQNNGVVDDSQLPKDRFSAERLKGVDSTLKIQPAKLEDSAVYLCASSFGWGYEQYFGPGTRLTVT.

The chain employs TRBV19 and TRBJ2-1; TRBD1 matches 7 bases. The CDR3 has 13 amino acids. Germline V gene lookup returns CDR1 LNHDA and CDR2 SQIVND (reference sequence). Trimming at V came to 4 bases and at J to 7 bases, leaving 4 bases not matched to a gene. The CDR3, as DNA: TGTGCCAGTAGTAGGGACAGTTGGAATGAGCAGTTCTTC. It encodes CASSRDSWNEQFF.

CDR3: CASSLEGTQTYEQYF. The CDR3, as DNA: TGTGCCAGCAGCTTGGAGGGGACACAGACCTACGAGCAGTACTTC. The J gene is TRBJ2-7, the V gene TRBV5-5, with TRBD1 as a possible D gene (6 bases). Germline lookup yields CDR1 SGHKS and CDR2 YYEKEE (reference sequence). This CDR3 contains 15 residues. Trimming shortened V by 0 bases and J by 2 bases, and 12 bases separated the two germline ends.

The CDR3 loop reads CASSQAGGSYNEQFF. CDR3 coding DNA: TGTGCCAGCAGCCAAGCGGGCGGCTCCTACAATGAGCAGTTCTTC. The rearrangement uses TRBV7-3 and TRBJ2-1, with D perhaps matching TRBD2 (6 bases). This CDR3 comprises 15 residues. Trimming shortened V by 5 bases and J by 0 bases, and 11 bases separated the two germline ends. Looked up from germline, CDR1 is SGHTA and CDR2 is FQGTGA.

The chain links TRBV5-1 to TRBJ2-1, with 7 positions matching TRBD1. CDR3 length equals 15 residues. J lost 7 bases, V lost 2 bases, and 9 bases had no gene match. Germline CDR1 and CDR2: SGHRS and YFSETQ. Written as DNA, the CDR3 is TGCGCCAGCAGCTTTTCGAGGGGGCGAGTTAATGAGCAGTTCTTC. Translated, it gives CASSFSRGRVNEQFF.

The chain recombines TRBV2 with TRBJ1-3; D not resolved. V was trimmed by 7 bases and J by 0 bases, leaving 7 bases between them. Germline lookup yields CDR1 SNHLY and CDR2 FYNNEI. This CDR3 is built from 13 residues. CDR3 sequence: CASKVSSGNTIYF. The CDR3 nucleotides are TGTGCCAGCAAAGTGAGCTCTGGAAACACCATATATTTT.

The chain couples TRBV27 to TRBJ2-7; weak D call: TRBD2 (5 bases). CDR3 size: 14 residues. The V gene lost 6 bases and the J gene lost 0 bases, with 12 bases spanning the gap. Germline lookup yields CDR1 MNHEY and CDR2 SMNVEV (reference sequence). The CDR3 sequence is CASRSLGSSYEQYF. The CDR3 nucleotides are TGTGCCAGCAGATCACTAGGATCCTCCTACGAGCAGTACTTC.

The V gene is TRBV19, the J gene TRBJ1-1, with 7 bases that match TRBD1. Germline V gives CDR1 LNHDA, CDR2 SQIVND (reference sequence). The CDR3 sequence is 13 residues long. The junction had 3 bases not matched to a gene; V was cut back by 4 bases and J by 4 bases. CDR3 in amino acids: CASSRDRVTEAFF. Here the CDR3 DNA reads TGTGCCAGTAGTAGAGACAGGGTCACTGAAGCTTTCTTT.

V is TRBV5-1 and J is TRBJ2-5; no definite D call. In germline, CDR1 is SGHRS, CDR2 YFSETQ. V was cut by 0 bases and J by 5 bases, with 17 bases left in between. CDR3 length: 16 amino acids. The CDR3 bases are TGCGCCAGCAGCTTGGCCCCGGGCGTGGGATGGGAGACCCAGTACTTC. This translates into CASSLAPGVGWETQYF. The whole variable domain, filled in from reference TRBV5-1 and TRBJ2-5, reads KAGVTQTPRYLIKTRGQQVTLSCSPISGHRSVSWYQQTPGQGLQFLFEYFSETQRNKGNFPGRFSGRQFSNSRSEMNVSTLELGDSALYLCASSLAPGVGWETQYFGPGTRLLVL.

The chain is built from TRBV4-2 and TRBJ1-5; the D is unclear. The CDR3 covers 15 residues. The V and J ends lost 4 bases and 3 bases respectively, with 13 bases between them. CDR1 is LGHNA and CDR2 is YNFKEQ in the germline V gene. The chain's CDR3 is CASSLSRTINQPQHF. In DNA, the CDR3 is TGTGCCAGCAGCCTCAGCCGCACAATCAATCAGCCCCAGCATTTT.